The rows below give T cell receptor beta chains drawn from one sample of a study of blood T cells in healthy people across ages. TCRdb reprocessed the 5' RACE reads with MiXCR, giving one entry per CDR3 protein. The repertoire holds about 940,000 distinct CDR3 sequences, with roughly 50% as singletons. The specimen sequenced was blood. The receptors derive from a young man in good health. Both conserved end residues are part of each CDR3. D genes are given only for firm matches. The listing skips clone size in some rows; elsewhere it reads once, few, many or a size class.

J gene | D gene | clone size | V gene | CDR3 DNA | CDR3 protein
TRBJ2-5 | TRBD2 | . | TRBV5-1 | TGCGCCAGCAGCTTGGACGGCAGAGGGGAGGGGGAGACCCAGTACTTC | CASSLDGRGEGETQYF
TRBJ2-5 | TRBD2 | few | TRBV11-2 | TGTGCCAGCAGCTTAGGTCCAGGGAGGGGAGAGACCCAGTACTTC | CASSLGPGRGETQYF
TRBJ2-1 | TRBD2 | many | TRBV20-1 | TGCAGTGCTAGAGGAGCGGGGGGGCCGAATGAGCAGTTCTTC | CSARGAGGPNEQFF
TRBJ2-2 | TRBD2 | . | TRBV2 | TGTGCCAGCAGCACCTGGGAGGGCGGGGAGCTGTTTTTT | CASSTWEGGELFF
TRBJ1-1 | TRBD1 | once | TRBV7-9 | TGTGCCAGCAGCTTAGAGGCGCGGCAGGGGGTGAGCACTGAAGCTTTCTTT | CASSLEARQGVSTEAFF
TRBJ2-3 | . | few | TRBV9 | TGTGCCAGCAGCGAGCGGTTAGATACGCAGTATTTT | CASSERLDTQYF
TRBJ2-1 | TRBD1 | . | TRBV24-1 | TGTGCCACCAGTGACCTTGCGGGACAGGGCAATGAGCAGTTCTTC | CATSDLAGQGNEQFF
TRBJ2-5 | . | . | TRBV28 | TGTGCCAGCGGCGGACAGGGGACTAGTATAGAGACCCAGTACTTC | CASGGQGTSIETQYF
TRBJ2-7 | . | few | TRBV28 | TGTGCCAGCATGACTTACACTCTCGAGCAGTACTTC | CASMTYTLEQYF
TRBJ2-7 | . | many | TRBV2 | TGTGCCAGCAGTGGGTGGCGAAAGACCTACGAGCAGTACTTC | CASSGWRKTYEQYF
TRBJ2-3 | . | . | TRBV20-1 | TGCAGTGCTCGGGGAGTCCGGCAGGGTGAAACCTATTCTCCAGATACGCAGTATTTT | CSARGVRQGETYSPDTQYF
TRBJ1-5 | . | . | TRBV28 | TGTGCCAGCAGGCCGCCCTCCTATCAGCCCCAGCATTTT | CASRPPSYQPQHF
TRBJ2-1 | . | . | TRBV12-3/TRBV12-4 | TGTGCCGACACTATGGGGGGCCCCTACAATGAGCAGTTCTTC | CADTMGGPYNEQFF